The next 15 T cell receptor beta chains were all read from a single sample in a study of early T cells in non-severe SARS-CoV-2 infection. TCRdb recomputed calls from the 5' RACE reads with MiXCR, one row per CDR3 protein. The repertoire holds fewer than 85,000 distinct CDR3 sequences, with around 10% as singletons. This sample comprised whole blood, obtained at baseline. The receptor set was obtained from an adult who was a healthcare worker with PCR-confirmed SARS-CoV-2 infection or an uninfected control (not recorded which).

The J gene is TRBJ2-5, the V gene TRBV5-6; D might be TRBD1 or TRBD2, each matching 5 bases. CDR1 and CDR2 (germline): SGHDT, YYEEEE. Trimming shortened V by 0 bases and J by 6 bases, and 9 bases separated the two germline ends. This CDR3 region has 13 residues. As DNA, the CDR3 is TGTGCCAGCAGCTTGGTGGGGGTGAAGACCCAGTACTTC. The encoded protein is CASSLVGVKTQYF.

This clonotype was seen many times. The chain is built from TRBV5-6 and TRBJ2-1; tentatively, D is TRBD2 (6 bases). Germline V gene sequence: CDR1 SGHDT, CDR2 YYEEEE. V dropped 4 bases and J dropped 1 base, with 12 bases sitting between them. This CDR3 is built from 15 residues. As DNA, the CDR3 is TGTGCCAGCAGCCCCCGGAGGGCGTCCTACAATGAGCAGTTCTTC. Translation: CASSPRRASYNEQFF. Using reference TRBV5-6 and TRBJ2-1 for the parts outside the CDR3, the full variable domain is DAGVTQSPTHLIKTRGQQVTLRCSPKSGHDTVSWYQQALGQGPQFIFQYYEEEERQRGNFPDRFSGHQFPNYSSELNVNALLLGDSALYLCASSPRRASYNEQFFGPGTRLTVL.

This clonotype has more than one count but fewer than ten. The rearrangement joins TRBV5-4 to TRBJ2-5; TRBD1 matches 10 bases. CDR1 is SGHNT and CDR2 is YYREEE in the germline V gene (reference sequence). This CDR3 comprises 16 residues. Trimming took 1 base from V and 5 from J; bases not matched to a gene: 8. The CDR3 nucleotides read TGTGCCAGCAGCTTGTACCGACAGGGGGCCAGGGAGACCCAGTACTTC. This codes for CASSLYRQGARETQYF.

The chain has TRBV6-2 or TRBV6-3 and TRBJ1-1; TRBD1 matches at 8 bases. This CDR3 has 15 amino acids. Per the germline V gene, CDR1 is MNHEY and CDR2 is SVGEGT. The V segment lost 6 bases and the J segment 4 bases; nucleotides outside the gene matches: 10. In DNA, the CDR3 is TGTGCCAGCAGCGCCCAACAGGGGGGTGGCACTGAAGCTTTCTTT. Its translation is CASSAQQGGGTEAFF.

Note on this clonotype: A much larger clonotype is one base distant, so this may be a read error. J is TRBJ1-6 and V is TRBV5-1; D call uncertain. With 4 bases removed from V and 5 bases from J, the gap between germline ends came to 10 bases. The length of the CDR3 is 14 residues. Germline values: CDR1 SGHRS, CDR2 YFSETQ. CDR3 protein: CASSPGSDNSPLHF. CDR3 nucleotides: TGCGCCAGCAGCCCGGGATCTGATAATTCACCCCTCCACTTT.

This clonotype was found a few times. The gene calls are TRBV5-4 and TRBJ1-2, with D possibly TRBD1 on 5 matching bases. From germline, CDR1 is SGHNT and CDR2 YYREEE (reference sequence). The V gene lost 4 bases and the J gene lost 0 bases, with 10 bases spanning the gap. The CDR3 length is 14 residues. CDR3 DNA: TGTGCCAGCAGCCCGGACACCGCTAACTATGGCTACACCTTC. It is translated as CASSPDTANYGYTF.

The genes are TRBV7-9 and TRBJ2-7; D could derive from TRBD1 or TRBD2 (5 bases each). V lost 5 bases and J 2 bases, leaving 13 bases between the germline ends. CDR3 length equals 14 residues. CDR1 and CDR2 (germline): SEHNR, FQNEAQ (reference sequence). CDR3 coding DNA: TGTGCCAGCAGCCCGTTGGGGGATCCCTACGAGCAGTACTTC. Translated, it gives CASSPLGDPYEQYF.

CDR3 nucleotides: TGTGCCAGCAGCATGGCAGGGCGTGAAACCCAGTACTTC. It specifies CASSMAGRETQYF. V is TRBV7-3 and J is TRBJ2-5, with D possibly being TRBD1 (5 bases). Germline V gives CDR1 SGHTA, CDR2 FQGTGA. This CDR3 region has 13 residues. The V end was cut by 5 bases, the J end by 8 bases, with 15 bases between.

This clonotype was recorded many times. The CDR3 region is CASRGSTGHQPQHF. CDR3 DNA sequence: TGTGCCAGCAGGGGATCCACAGGGCATCAGCCCCAGCATTTT. This rearrangement joins TRBV6-5 to TRBJ1-5, with D perhaps matching TRBD1 (6 bases). There are 14 residues in the CDR3. V was shortened by 6 bases and J by 5 bases, with 14 bases between the two germline ends. Per the germline V gene, CDR1 is MNHEY and CDR2 is SVGAGI.

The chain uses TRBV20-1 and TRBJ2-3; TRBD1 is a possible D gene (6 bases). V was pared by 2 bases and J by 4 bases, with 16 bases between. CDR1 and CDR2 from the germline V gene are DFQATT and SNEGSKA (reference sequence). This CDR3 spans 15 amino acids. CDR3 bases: TGCAGTGCTAGAACGATAACAGGGTCCCCAGATACGCAGTATTTT. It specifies CSARTITGSPDTQYF.

The CDR3 reads CASSVVAGGVSGNTIYF. The CDR3 DNA reads as TGTGCCAGCAGCGTAGTGGCAGGCGGGGTCTCTGGAAACACCATATATTTT. The chain has TRBV9 and TRBJ1-3; D is uncertain. The length of the CDR3 is 17 residues. V gave up 0 bases and J gave up 0 bases, with 13 bases separating them. Germline loops: CDR1 SGDLS, CDR2 YYNGEE.

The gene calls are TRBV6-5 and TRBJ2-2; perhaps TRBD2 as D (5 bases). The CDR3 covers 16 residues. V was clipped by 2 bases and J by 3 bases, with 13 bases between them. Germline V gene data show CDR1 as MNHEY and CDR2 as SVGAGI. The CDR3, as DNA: TGTGCCAGCAGTTACGTAGGGCTGCGGGACACCGGGGAGCTGTTTTTT. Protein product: CASSYVGLRDTGELFF.

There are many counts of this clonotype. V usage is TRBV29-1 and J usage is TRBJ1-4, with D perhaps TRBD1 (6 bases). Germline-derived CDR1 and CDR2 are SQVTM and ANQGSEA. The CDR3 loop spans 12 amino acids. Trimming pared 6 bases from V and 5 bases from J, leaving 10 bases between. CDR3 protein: CSVEDSNEKLFF. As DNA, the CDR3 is TGCAGCGTAGAGGACAGCAATGAAAAACTGTTTTTT.

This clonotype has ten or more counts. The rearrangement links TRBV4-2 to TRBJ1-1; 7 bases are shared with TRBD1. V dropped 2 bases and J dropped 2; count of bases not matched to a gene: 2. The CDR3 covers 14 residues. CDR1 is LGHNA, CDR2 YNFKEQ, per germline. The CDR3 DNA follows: TGTGCCAGCAGCCAACGACAGGGAAACACTGAAGCTTTCTTT. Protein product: CASSQRQGNTEAFF.

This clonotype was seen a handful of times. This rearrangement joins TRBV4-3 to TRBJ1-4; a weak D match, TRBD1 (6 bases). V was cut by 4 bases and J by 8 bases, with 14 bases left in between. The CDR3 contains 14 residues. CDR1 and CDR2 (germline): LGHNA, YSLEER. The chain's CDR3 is CASSPDTGSEKLFF. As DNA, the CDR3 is TGCGCCAGCAGCCCAGATACAGGGAGCGAAAAACTGTTTTTT.